This T cell receptor beta chain appears in the sequencing data of a study of shared clonotypes between healthy human individuals. Study-level points and caveats: Clonotypes which were not shared had lower generation probabilities than clonotypes that all four donors shared. Roughly 4.7% was the fraction of naive CD4 clonotypes found shared across a few donors.

Only in-frame clones appear in the TCRdb table, and some are missing; sequencing was by immunoSEQ multiplex PCR. The profile shows hundreds of thousands of clones, 85% to 95% of them singletons. CD45RO-negative, CCR7-selected cells formed the naive CD8 fraction, which excluded terminally differentiated effector memory CD45RA+ cells. On this clone itself: What it binds is unknown.

The V gene's germline CDR1 is LNHNV and CDR2 YYDKDF (reference sequence). The CDR3 is 14 amino acids. The V end was cut by 3 bases, the J end by 7 bases, with 12 bases between. Sequencing was performed on naive CD8+ T cells sorted from blood. V is TRBV15 and J is TRBJ2-2; the D gene is possibly TRBD1 (7 bases). This clonotype was sampled from a woman in her thirties in good health. Here the CDR3 DNA reads TGTGCCACCAGCAGTGGCAGGGGGGTCGGGGAGCTGTTTTTT. Translated: CATSSGRGVGELFF.